The 18 T cell receptor beta chains below were found in one sample sequenced in a study of T cell responses to AZD1222 COVID-19 vaccine. Produced via immunoSEQ multiplex PCR; TCRdb's table is partial and in-frame only. Here the sample spans approximately 160,000 clones, approximately 90% being singletons. Sample: peripheral blood, taken on day 0 of AZD1222 vaccination. These receptors originate from an adult in good health.

This chain joins TRBV11-2 and TRBJ2-1; the D is unclear. Germline CDR1 reads SGHAT; CDR2 reads FQNNGV. CDR3 length equals 14 residues. V lost 3 bases and J lost 5, with 11 bases in between. In DNA, the CDR3 is TGTGCCAGCAGCTTCCCCATACCTAACAATGAGCAGTTCTTC. Translation gives CASSFPIPNNEQFF.

The V call is TRBV7-2, the J call TRBJ2-1; TRBD2 agrees at 8 bases. Losses at the gene ends were 1 base for V and 3 bases for J; bases not matched to a gene: 5. This CDR3 region has 16 residues. The germline V gene has CDR1 SGHTA and CDR2 FQGNSA. CDR3 amino acids: CASSLGVAGNYNEQFF. CDR3 DNA: TGTGCCAGCAGCTTAGGAGTAGCGGGAAACTACAATGAGCAGTTCTTC.

On this clone itself: Other DNA sequences from this sample encode an identical CDR3 as well. CDR3 sequence reads: CASSISGQGDSPLHF. In DNA form, the CDR3 reads TGTGCCAGTAGTATTTCAGGACAGGGTGATTCACCCCTCCACTTT. This chain joins TRBV19 and TRBJ1-6; 8 bases are a match to TRBD1. Germline CDR1 LNHDA, CDR2 SQIVND (reference sequence). Losses at the gene ends were 3 bases for V and 8 bases for J; bases not matched to a gene: 6. This CDR3 is 15 amino acids long.

The V and J genes are TRBV11-2 and TRBJ2-2, with D perhaps TRBD1 (5 bases). The CDR3 sequence is 14 residues long. Deletions cut 5 bases from V and 2 bases from J, with 9 bases between. Germline V gene sequence: CDR1 SGHAT, CDR2 FQNNGV. The chain's CDR3 is CASSLRVNTGELFF. The CDR3 DNA is TGTGCCAGCAGCCTCAGGGTTAACACCGGGGAGCTGTTTTTT. Full variable domain (missing parts from reference TRBV11-2 and TRBJ2-2): EAGVAQSPRYKIIEKRQSVAFWCNPISGHATLYWYQQILGQGPKLLIQFQNNGVVDDSQLPKDRFSAERLKGVDSTLKIQPAKLEDSAVYLCASSLRVNTGELFFGEGSRLTVL.

V is TRBV12-5 and J is TRBJ2-1, with TRBD2 as a possible D gene (6 bases). Between the trimmed V and J ends, which lost 2 bases and 2 bases, there was a span of 19 bases. CDR1 is LGHNT, CDR2 FRNRAP, per germline. The CDR3 has 18 residues. As DNA, the CDR3 is TGTGCTAGTGGTTTGCTGGTTTGGGCGGGAATTGCCTACAATGAGCAGTTCTTC. Translated: CASGLLVWAGIAYNEQFF.

In its sample, this clone was seen once. The chain carries TRBV5-1 and TRBJ1-1; D call uncertain. This CDR3 is built from 14 residues. Deletions cut 0 bases from V and 7 bases from J, with 13 bases between. The germline V gene encodes CDR1 SGHRS and CDR2 YFSETQ. The CDR3 protein is CASSLVVGIGEAFF. The CDR3 nucleotides are TGCGCCAGCAGCTTGGTTGTGGGGATTGGTGAAGCTTTCTTT.

J is TRBJ2-3 and V is TRBV28; D is unclear. V lost 6 bases to trimming and J lost 2 bases, with 9 bases between them. The V gene's germline CDR1 is MDHEN and CDR2 SYDVKM. The CDR3 runs 13 residues. CDR3 coding DNA: TGTGCCAGCAGGCGGTGGGTCACAGATACGCAGTATTTT. Protein: CASRRWVTDTQYF.

The CDR3 sequence: CASRTHTIAKNIQYF. Written as DNA, the CDR3 is TGTGCCAGCAGAACTCACACGATAGCCAAAAACATTCAGTACTTC. J is TRBJ2-4 and V is TRBV28; D gene uncertain. The V end lost 6 bases, the J end lost 0 bases, and 12 bases lay between the germline ends. The CDR3 totals 15 residues. Germline loops: CDR1 MDHEN, CDR2 SYDVKM. The complete variable domain, with remaining parts taken from reference TRBV28 and TRBJ2-4, reads DVKVTQSSRYLVKRTGEKVFLECVQDMDHENMFWYRQDPGLGLRLIYFSYDVKMKEKGDIPEGYSVSREKKERFSLILESASTNQTSMYLCASRTHTIAKNIQYFGAGTRLSVL.

This clone came up once. This chain joins TRBV5-4 and TRBJ2-7; perhaps D is TRBD1 or TRBD2 (5 bases each). Trimming took 2 bases from V and 6 from J, leaving 15 bases between them. Germline CDR1 SGHNT, CDR2 YYREEE (reference sequence). There are 14 residues in the CDR3. The CDR3 coding sequence is TGTGCCAGCAGCTTCCGGAGTCCGAGGGGCGAGCAGTACTTC. Translation: CASSFRSPRGEQYF.

The chain joins TRBV12-3 or TRBV12-4 to TRBJ2-1, with D possibly being TRBD2 (6 bases). The CDR3 contains 13 residues. V lost 3 bases and J 5 bases, leaving 8 bases between the germline ends. CDR3 nucleotides: TGTGCCAGCAGTTTTCGCGGGGACAATGAGCAGTTCTTC. Translating it yields CASSFRGDNEQFF.

The chain couples TRBV10-1 to TRBJ2-2; D call uncertain. The CDR3 runs 13 residues. V was cut by 2 bases and J by 6 bases, with 7 bases left in between. Germline lookup yields CDR1 WNHNN and CDR2 SYGVQD (reference sequence). The CDR3 sequence is CASSERSPGELFF. The DNA for the CDR3 is TGCGCCAGCAGTGAGAGGTCCCCCGGGGAGCTGTTTTTT.

The J gene is TRBJ2-5, the V gene TRBV19, with TRBD2 matching over 9 bases. Per germline, CDR1 LNHDA and CDR2 SQIVND (reference sequence). This CDR3 comprises 15 residues. Trimming took 5 bases from V and 5 from J; bases not matched to a gene: 9. The CDR3 sequence: CASSPGTSLAETQYF. The CDR3 DNA is TGTGCCAGTAGTCCCGGGACTAGCCTAGCTGAGACCCAGTACTTC. Full variable domain (remainder filled in from reference TRBV19 and TRBJ2-5): DGGITQSPKYLFRKEGQNVTLSCEQNLNHDAMYWYRQDPGQGLRLIYYSQIVNDFQKGDIAEGYSVSREKKESFPLTVTSAQKNPTAFYLCASSPGTSLAETQYFGPGTRLLVL.

The chain recombines TRBV19 with TRBJ1-2; the D gene is possibly TRBD1 (5 bases). V lost 4 bases to trimming and J lost 4 bases, with 13 bases between them. The CDR3 has 14 amino acids. Germline lookup yields CDR1 LNHDA and CDR2 SQIVND (reference sequence). The CDR3 DNA sequence: TGTGCCAGTAGTAAGTCCGGACAAGCCTATGGCTACACCTTC. Translation: CASSKSGQAYGYTF.

V gene TRBV9 combines with J gene TRBJ2-5, with TRBD1 identical over 8 bases. The germline CDR1 and CDR2 sequences are SGDLS and YYNGEE. The trim removed 0 bases at V and 4 bases at J, leaving 8 bases unmatched. There are 16 residues in the CDR3. The CDR3 nucleotides read TGTGCCAGCAGCGTAGATCCAGGGGGCACAGGAGAGACCCAGTACTTC. Translation gives CASSVDPGGTGETQYF.

CDR3 in amino acids: CASSTGLAGDIQYF. The DNA for the CDR3 is TGTGCCAGCAGCACTGGACTAGCGGGAGACATTCAGTACTTC. The chain links TRBV5-4 to TRBJ2-4; 13 bases match TRBD2. Per germline, CDR1 SGHNT and CDR2 YYREEE (reference sequence). The CDR3 extends over 14 amino acids. Unmatched junction bases numbered 3, after V lost 4 bases and J lost 8 bases.

This clone was recorded only once. The chain is built from TRBV3-1 (or the pseudogene TRBV3-2) and TRBJ1-1; the match to TRBD1 covers 7 bases. CDR1 is LGHDT and CDR2 is YNNKEL in the germline V gene (reference sequence). The V gene end was trimmed by 6 bases and the J gene end by 1 base; junction bases not matched to a gene: 14. This CDR3 has 17 residues. DNA of the CDR3: TGTGCCAGCAGACCCATCAGGTCAGGGGGGAGGAACACTGAAGCTTTCTTT. It codes for CASRPIRSGGRNTEAFF.

CDR3 in amino acids: CASSPGTGGSQYF. CDR3 nucleotides: TGTGCCAGCAGCCCCGGGACCGGCGGGTCGCAGTACTTC. The chain recombines TRBV11-2 with TRBJ2-7, with D perhaps TRBD1 or TRBD2 (5 bases each). This CDR3 has 13 residues. With 5 bases removed from V and 9 bases from J, the gap between germline ends came to 17 bases. Per germline, CDR1 SGHAT and CDR2 FQNNGV.

This chain joins TRBV6-6 and TRBJ2-7; 8 bases match TRBD2. This CDR3 comprises 15 residues. V dropped 4 bases and J dropped 4; count of bases not matched to a gene: 9. The germline V gene encodes CDR1 MNHNY and CDR2 SVGAGI (reference sequence). In DNA, the CDR3 is TGTGCCAGCAGTTCACAAGCGGGAGTAAGGTACGAGCAGTACTTC. Translation: CASSSQAGVRYEQYF.